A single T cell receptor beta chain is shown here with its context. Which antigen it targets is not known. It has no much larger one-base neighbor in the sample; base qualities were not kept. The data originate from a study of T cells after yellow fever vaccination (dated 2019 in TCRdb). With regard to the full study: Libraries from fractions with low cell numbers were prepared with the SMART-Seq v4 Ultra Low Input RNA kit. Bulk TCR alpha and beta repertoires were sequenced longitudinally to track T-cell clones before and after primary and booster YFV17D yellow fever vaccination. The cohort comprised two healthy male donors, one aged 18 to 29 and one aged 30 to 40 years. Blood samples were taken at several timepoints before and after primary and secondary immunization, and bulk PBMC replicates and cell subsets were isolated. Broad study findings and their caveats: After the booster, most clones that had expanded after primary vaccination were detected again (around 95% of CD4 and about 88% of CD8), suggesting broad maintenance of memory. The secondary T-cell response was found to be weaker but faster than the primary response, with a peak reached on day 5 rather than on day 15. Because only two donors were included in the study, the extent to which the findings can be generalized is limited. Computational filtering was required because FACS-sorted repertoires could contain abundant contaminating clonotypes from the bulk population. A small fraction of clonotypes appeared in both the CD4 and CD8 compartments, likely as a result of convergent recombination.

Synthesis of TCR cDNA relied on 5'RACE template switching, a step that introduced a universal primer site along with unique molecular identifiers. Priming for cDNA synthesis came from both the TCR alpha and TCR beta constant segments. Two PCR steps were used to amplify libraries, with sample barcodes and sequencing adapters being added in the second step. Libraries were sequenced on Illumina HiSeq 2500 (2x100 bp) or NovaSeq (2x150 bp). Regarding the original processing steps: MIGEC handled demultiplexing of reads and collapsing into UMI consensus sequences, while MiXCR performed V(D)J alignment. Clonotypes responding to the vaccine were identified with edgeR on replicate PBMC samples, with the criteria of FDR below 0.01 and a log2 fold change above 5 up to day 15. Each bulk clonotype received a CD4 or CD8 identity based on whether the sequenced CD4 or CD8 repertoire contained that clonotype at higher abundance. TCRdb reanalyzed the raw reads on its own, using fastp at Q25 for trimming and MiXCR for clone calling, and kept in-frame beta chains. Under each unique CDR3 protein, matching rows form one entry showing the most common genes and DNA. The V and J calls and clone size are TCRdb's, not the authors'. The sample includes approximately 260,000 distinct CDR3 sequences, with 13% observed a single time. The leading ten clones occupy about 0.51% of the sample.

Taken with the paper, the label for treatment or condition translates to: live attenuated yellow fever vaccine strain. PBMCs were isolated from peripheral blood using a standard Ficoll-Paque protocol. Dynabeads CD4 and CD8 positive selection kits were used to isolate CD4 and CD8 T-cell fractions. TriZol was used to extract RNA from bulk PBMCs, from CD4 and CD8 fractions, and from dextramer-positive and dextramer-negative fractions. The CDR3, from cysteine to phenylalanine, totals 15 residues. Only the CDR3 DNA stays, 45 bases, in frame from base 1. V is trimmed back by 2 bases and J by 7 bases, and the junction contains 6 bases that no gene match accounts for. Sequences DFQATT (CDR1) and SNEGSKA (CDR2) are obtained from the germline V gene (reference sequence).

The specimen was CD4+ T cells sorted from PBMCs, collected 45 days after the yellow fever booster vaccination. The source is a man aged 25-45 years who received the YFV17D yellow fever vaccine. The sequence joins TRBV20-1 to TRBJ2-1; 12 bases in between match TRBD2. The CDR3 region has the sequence CSARHPSGRANEQFF. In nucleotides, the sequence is TGCAGTGCTAGACACCCTAGCGGGAGGGCTAATGAGCAGTTCTTC.